The 27 T cell receptor beta chains presented below share a single source sample, sequenced in a study of shared clonotypes between healthy human individuals. Method: immunoSEQ multiplex PCR; TCRdb's copy keeps in-frame clones and lacks some. The sample holds roughly 1,000,000 clones, about 80% seen once. Sequences were obtained from memory CD4+ T cells from PBMCs. Subset noted: CD45RA-negative fraction. These receptors were taken from a man between 18 and 29 years old in good health. Some clones in this sample may be carry-over from other donors' samples.

This clone appeared a single time. At one end, the junction sequence differs from germline, possibly due to a read error. CDR3: CASSVGAGPSNNEQFF. CDR3 bases: TGTGCCAGCAGCGTGGGAGCGGGACCCTCCAACAATGAGCAGTTCTTC. V and J are TRBV9 and TRBJ2-1; 7 positions match TRBD2. Per germline, CDR1 SGDLS and CDR2 YYNGEE. The CDR3 is 16 residues long.

This chain links TRBV19 with TRBJ1-2, with a tentative D call TRBD1 (6 bases). The CDR3 runs 13 residues. The V and J ends lost 5 bases and 4 bases respectively, with 11 bases between them. Germline V gene sequence: CDR1 LNHDA, CDR2 SQIVND (reference sequence). In DNA form, the CDR3 reads TGTGCCAGTAGTTCCTTGACAGGCTATGGCTACACCTTC. It yields the protein CASSSLTGYGYTF.

The V gene is TRBV4-3, the J gene TRBJ1-5; D gene uncertain. This CDR3 has 18 amino acids. Germline assignment: CDR1 LGHNA and CDR2 YSLEER. V lost 0 bases and J lost 0, with 15 bases in between. DNA for the CDR3: TGCGCCAGCAGCCAAGAACCCCGCTTACCATATAGCAATCAGCCCCAGCATTTT. Protein sequence: CASSQEPRLPYSNQPQHF.

Details on this clone: This same CDR3 is encoded by further DNA sequences in the sample. The chain uses TRBV28 and TRBJ2-7; D remains unclear. The CDR3 contains 11 residues. The germline CDR1 and CDR2 sequences are MDHEN and SYDVKM. V was trimmed by 2 bases and J by 4 bases, leaving 3 bases between them. This chain's CDR3 is CASSLKYEQYF. As DNA, the CDR3 is TGTGCCAGCAGTTTAAAGTACGAGCAGTACTTC.

A word on this clone: Other nucleotide sequences in the sample specify the same CDR3. This chain uses TRBV5-1 with TRBJ2-1; D is tentatively TRBD1 or TRBD2 (5 bases each). V was clipped by 5 bases and J by 7 bases, with 16 bases between them. The CDR3 is made up of 14 amino acids. In germline, CDR1 is SGHRS, CDR2 YFSETQ. In DNA form, the CDR3 reads TGCGCCAGCAGACCGGGGCAGGGTCGGAATGAGCAGTTCTTC. It translates to CASRPGQGRNEQFF.

The J gene is TRBJ1-2, the V gene TRBV7-8; D possibly corresponds to TRBD1 (5 bases). V shed 8 bases and J shed 6 bases, with 16 bases lying between them. The germline gives CDR1 SGHVS, CDR2 FQNEAQ. This CDR3 region has 13 residues. The chain's CDR3 is CASVQGGFDGYTF. The CDR3 DNA is TGTGCCAGCGTCCAGGGAGGATTTGATGGCTACACCTTC.

This sequence joins TRBV2 and TRBJ2-1; 10 nucleotides agree with TRBD1. Trimming at V came to 7 bases and at J to 9 bases, leaving 3 bases not matched to a gene. This CDR3 is built from 12 residues. The germline V gene has CDR1 SNHLY and CDR2 FYNNEI. The CDR3 DNA reads as TGTGCCAGCACCCGGACAGGGGGTGAGCAGTTCTTC. Amino acids: CASTRTGGEQFF.

The chain employs TRBV10-2 and TRBJ2-2, with 7 bases matching TRBD1. The CDR3 extends over 15 amino acids. Trimming cost V 0 bases and J 6 bases; bases outside gene matches: 4. Germline V gene sequence: CDR1 WSHSY, CDR2 SAAADI. For the CDR3, the DNA is TGCGCCAGCAGTGAGTCTGTGACAGGGTCCGGGGAGCTGTTTTTT. Protein sequence: CASSESVTGSGELFF.

Points on this clone: A far larger clone is just one base off, so this is likely a read error. Different DNA sequences within this sample yield the same CDR3. The chain employs TRBV29-1 and TRBJ1-4, with D possibly being TRBD1 (6 bases). This CDR3 is 13 amino acids long. Germline CDR1 SQVTM, CDR2 ANQGSEA. CDR3 nucleotide sequence: TGCAGCGCCTCCACGGGGGCCTATGAAAAGCTGTTTTTT. The encoded protein is CSASTGAYEKLFF.

Remarks on this clone: Germline and junction disagree at one end, which may indicate a read error. V is TRBV29-1 and J is TRBJ2-3; 7 bases are shared with TRBD1. This CDR3 is 13 amino acids long. The germline CDR1 and CDR2 sequences are SQVTM and ANQGSEA. The CDR3 protein is CSAEGQGTDTQYF. The DNA for the CDR3 is TGCAGCGCTGAAGGACAGGGCACAGATACGCAGTATTTT.

This clone showed up just a few times. The gene calls are TRBV28 and TRBJ1-1; perhaps TRBD1 as D (5 bases). Looked up from germline, CDR1 is MDHEN and CDR2 is SYDVKM. V lost 6 bases, J lost 1 base, and 12 bases lay in between. The CDR3 contains 14 residues. CDR3 bases: TGTGCCAGCAGGAGGGGCAGGGCGAACACTGAAGCTTTCTTT. Translating it yields CASRRGRANTEAFF.

The CDR3 loop reads CASSLDRRDNEQFF. The DNA for the CDR3 is TGTGCCAGCAGCTTAGATCGGCGGGACAATGAGCAGTTCTTC. The chain carries TRBV11-3 and TRBJ2-1; possibly TRBD2 for D (5 bases). Per germline, CDR1 SGHNT and CDR2 YENEEA. V was pared by 0 bases and J by 5 bases, with 8 bases between. This CDR3 is built from 14 residues.

This chain uses TRBV18 with TRBJ1-4, with D possibly TRBD1 on 5 matching bases. Germline CDR1 is KGHSH and CDR2 is LQKENI. Trimming left V 1 base short and J 3 bases short, with 12 bases between. The CDR3 is 16 residues long. The CDR3 spells CASSPRVGRANEKLFF. The CDR3 nucleotides are TGTGCCAGCTCACCACGCGTGGGGCGAGCTAATGAAAAACTGTTTTTT.

This clone has a handful of counts. The rearrangement uses TRBV14 and TRBJ2-1, with 8 bases that match TRBD2. The CDR3 consists of 14 residues. Per the germline V gene, CDR1 is SGHDN and CDR2 is FVKESK. The V and J ends lost 0 bases and 13 bases, in that order; junction bases with no gene match: 8. CDR3 nucleotides: TGTGCCAGCAGCCAAGATTTGAGGAGCGGGAGACAGTTCTTC. As protein: CASSQDLRSGRQFF.

The J gene is TRBJ2-5, the V gene TRBV9; TRBD2 matches at 8 bases. The CDR3 runs to 15 residues. V lost 0 bases and J lost 4; bases outside the gene matches: 5. CDR1 SGDLS and CDR2 YYNGEE come from the germline V gene. The CDR3: CASSVASGRVETQYF. CDR3 DNA sequence: TGTGCCAGCAGCGTAGCTAGCGGGCGGGTAGAGACCCAGTACTTC.

This clone has just a few counts. The gene calls are TRBV6-1 and TRBJ1-5; no clear D. V lost 4 bases to trimming and J lost 5 bases, with 9 bases between them. The CDR3 spans 13 residues. Germline V gene lookup returns CDR1 MNHNS and CDR2 SASEGT. CDR3 nucleotide sequence: TGTGCCAGCAGTGTGACTCTGGATCAGCCCCAGCATTTT. Protein product: CASSVTLDQPQHF.

V gene TRBV6-1 combines with J gene TRBJ1-1; D is ambiguous. V lost 6 bases and J 0 bases, leaving 8 bases between the germline ends. The CDR3 spans 13 residues. The V gene's germline CDR1 is MNHNS and CDR2 SASEGT. CDR3 in amino acids: CASRPSLNTEAFF. CDR3 nucleotides: TGTGCCAGCAGACCAAGCCTGAACACTGAAGCTTTCTTT.

For this clone: The sample carries other DNA sequences with the same CDR3. This rearrangement joins TRBV2 to TRBJ2-3; unclear D gene. The CDR3 is 12 residues long. The germline V gene encodes CDR1 SNHLY and CDR2 FYNNEI. Between the trimmed V and J ends, which lost 4 bases and 4 bases, there was a span of 6 bases. The CDR3 region has the DNA TGTGCCAGCAGTGCCCAGGCAGATACGCAGTATTTT. Amino acids: CASSAQADTQYF.

This chain connects TRBV6-6 to TRBJ2-7; TRBD1 might be the D (7 bases). Per germline, CDR1 MNHNY and CDR2 SVGAGI (reference sequence). This CDR3 has 12 amino acids. Trimming left V 8 bases short and J 2 bases short, with 10 bases between. Written as DNA, the CDR3 is TGTGCCAGCGCCAGGGGGGCCTACGAGCAGTACTTC. Translation gives CASARGAYEQYF.

The chain is built from TRBV7-8 and TRBJ1-1, with D possibly matching TRBD1 (5 bases). The CDR3 has 16 amino acids. Trimming cost V 0 bases and J 1 base, with 12 bases left between them. The germline gives CDR1 SGHVS, CDR2 FQNEAQ. CDR3 protein: CASSLAWLGRNTEAFF. CDR3 DNA sequence: TGTGCCAGCAGCTTAGCCTGGCTGGGGCGGAACACTGAAGCTTTCTTT.

This rearrangement joins TRBV7-8 to TRBJ2-3, with 9 bases identical to TRBD2. The CDR3 runs 17 residues. The V gene end was trimmed by 2 bases and the J gene end by 3 bases; junction bases not matched to a gene: 9. In germline, CDR1 is SGHVS, CDR2 FQNEAQ. The CDR3 DNA reads as TGTGCCAGCAGCTTATTCCCTGGGCTAGCGGGAACAGATACGCAGTATTTT. Amino acid sequence: CASSLFPGLAGTDTQYF.

The rearrangement uses TRBV7-2 and TRBJ2-3, with TRBD2 matching 10 bases. This CDR3 spans 15 amino acids. J lost 5 bases, V lost 5 bases, and 7 bases had no gene match. Germline assignment: CDR1 SGHTA and CDR2 FQGNSA. CDR3 DNA: TGTGCCAGCAGCGACCGACTAGCGGGCATAGATACGCAGTATTTT. Translating it yields CASSDRLAGIDTQYF.

V and J are TRBV5-1 and TRBJ2-1; maybe TRBD2 (6 bases). The CDR3 contains 13 residues. Germline assignment: CDR1 SGHRS and CDR2 YFSETQ. V dropped 4 bases and J dropped 10 bases, with 15 bases sitting between them. In DNA, the CDR3 is TGCGCCAGCAGCCCGGGACTTTCAGGGGAGCAGTTCTTC. It translates to CASSPGLSGEQFF.

V gene TRBV19 combines with J gene TRBJ2-7, with D perhaps being TRBD1 or TRBD2 (5 bases each). V lost 9 bases, J lost 6 bases, and 15 bases lay in between. The CDR3 loop spans 12 amino acids. The germline V gene encodes CDR1 LNHDA and CDR2 SQIVND (reference sequence). The CDR3 is CASGRSGREQYF. In DNA form, the CDR3 reads TGTGCCAGCGGAAGGTCGGGGCGCGAGCAGTACTTC. The full variable domain, its missing parts supplied by reference TRBV19 and TRBJ2-7, is DGGITQSPKYLFRKEGQNVTLSCEQNLNHDAMYWYRQDPGQGLRLIYYSQIVNDFQKGDIAEGYSVSREKKESFPLTVTSAQKNPTAFYLCASGRSGREQYFGPGTRLTVT.

J is TRBJ2-1 and V is TRBV5-4, with a weak D call TRBD2 (5 bases). Germline CDR1 is SGHNT and CDR2 is YYREEE (reference sequence). With 4 bases removed from V and 5 bases from J, the gap between germline ends came to 13 bases. The CDR3 is 14 residues long. CDR3 coding DNA: TGTGCCAGCAGCCATCCGGGGTTACACAATGAGCAGTTCTTC. It yields the protein CASSHPGLHNEQFF.

The V gene is TRBV5-1, the J gene TRBJ1-3; TRBD1 matches at 7 bases. The junction had 15 bases not matched to a gene; V was cut back by 3 bases and J by 0 bases. Germline CDR1 reads SGHRS; CDR2 reads YFSETQ. This CDR3 spans 19 amino acids. CDR3: CASSSGPKTGPNSGNTIYF. CDR3 DNA: TGCGCCAGCAGCTCGGGACCTAAGACAGGGCCCAACTCTGGAAACACCATATATTTT.

V and J are TRBV6-1 and TRBJ2-6; D is unclear. Germline lookup yields CDR1 MNHNS and CDR2 SASEGT. The CDR3 is 15 amino acids. Deletions cut 7 bases from V and 4 bases from J, with 14 bases between. This CDR3 is CASTERVSGANVLTF. CDR3 coding DNA: TGTGCCAGCACCGAAAGGGTATCAGGGGCCAACGTCCTGACTTTC.